This T cell receptor (beta chain) comes out of a study of blood T cell repertoires in COVID-19 (dated by TCRdb to 2018 to 2020). Regarding the research as a whole: Samples covering the acute and convalescent phases of COVID-19 were provided by collaborators in the United States, Italy and Spain. The prospective study material was composed of cDNA or gDNA derived from T cells, B-cell-depleted T cells, or PBMCs. The dataset comprised deeply sampled blood TCRbeta repertoires from subjects exposed to, actively infected with, or recovered from COVID-19. The repertoires were made available in a free public database intended to serve as a resource for research on the immune response to SARS-CoV-2. Samples came from the ongoing ImmuneRACE study (first 160 participants) plus 1,254 subjects from 6 global collaborators. Nearly every sample came with metadata listing a de-identified subject ID, COVID-19 status, age in years and sex. Where available, HLA class I and class II types were taken from metadata supplied by the sample provider and were not determined by assay-based typing.

Trimming removed 4 bases from V and 2 bases from J; the gene matches leave 9 bases unexplained. Including cysteine and phenylalanine, the CDR3 has 15 amino acids. The read is trimmed to its CDR3 DNA, 45 bases read in frame from base 1. Sequences GTSNPN (CDR1) and SVGIG (CDR2) are obtained from the germline V gene (reference sequence). On this clone: Its recognized antigen is unknown. Base qualities are not at hand, and no much larger clone is one base apart.

Another Seattle source contributed samples from volunteer blood donors who had recovered from COVID-19. Each collaborating institution followed its own protocols to collect whole blood in K2EDTA tubes. For TCRbeta analysis, collaborator samples were shipped as frozen whole blood, as isolated PBMCs, or as DNA extracted from either sample type. TCRbeta CDR3 regions were amplified from genomic DNA using the immunoSEQ Assay, a bias-controlled multiplex PCR. The study's own analysis went as follows. Nucleated cell counts per sample were estimated from amplification of reference gene primers within the assay. Sequence reads were collapsed and filtered to measure the absolute abundance of every unique TCRbeta CDR3 rearrangement. Productive Simpson clonality was computed per sample as the square root of Simpson's diversity index over productive rearrangements. Not all clones reach the TCRdb copy of this immuneACCESS table, which keeps in-frame sequences only. Checked studies attribute under half of the gap to unresolved V genes and leave the rest unexplained. V and J calls and clone size are those listed in that table; D and trimming were worked out from the DNA. Across this sample there are over 200,000 clones, with 80% to 90% seen only once. The ten largest account for around 2.2% of the sample.

Points the paper makes about the study in general: The amount of clinical and demographic metadata varied by source and participant and was provided uncurated.

The sequence came from a man aged 25 to 45 who had recovered from COVID-19. The chain is encoded by TRBV30 joined to TRBJ2-7, with 9 central nucleotides matching TRBD1. Sequenced sample: peripheral blood. The bases read TGTGCCTGGAACAGGCCCGGGACAGGGACCTACGAGCAGTACTTC. Protein translation: CAWNRPGTGTYEQYF.